This T cell receptor (beta chain) was identified during a study of blood T cell repertoires in COVID-19. Sequencing used immunoSEQ multiplex PCR; TCRdb keeps in-frame clones, though not all of them. Of 250,000 or so clones listed, just under 90% are singletons. The sequence came from a woman under 40 with acute COVID-19. Sequencing was done on a sample of PBMCs or T cells enriched from blood (not recorded which).

In nucleotides, the CDR3 is TGTGCCAGCAACCCCCCCCGGACGGGGGGAAACACTGAAGCTTTCTTT. Amino acids: CASNPPRTGGNTEAFF. The chain links TRBV7-7 to TRBJ1-1, with D possibly being TRBD1 (5 bases). Trimming took off 7 bases at V and 2 bases at J, with 20 bases between the two ends. Germline V gene sequence: CDR1 SSHAT, CDR2 FNYEAQ (reference sequence). The CDR3 is 16 residues long. The full variable domain, its missing parts supplied by reference TRBV7-7 and TRBJ1-1, is GAGVSQSPRYKVTKRGQDVTLRCDPISSHATLYWYQQALGQGPEFLTYFNYEAQPDKSGLPSDRFSAERPEGSISTLTIQRTEQRDSAMYRCASNPPRTGGNTEAFFGQGTRLTVV.